This TCR beta chain was profiled in a study of graft-versus-host responses after intestinal transplantation. Overall study results and limits: Recipient marrow held GvH clones, some first seen in ileum or blood.

About this clone: Its target is unknown.

The germline V and J ends were trimmed by 0 bases and 6 bases, with 17 bases remaining between them. CDR1 and CDR2 (germline): SNHLY, FYNNEI. The CDR3 has 16 residues. This table comes from immunoSEQ multiplex PCR, and its TCRdb copy is limited to in-frame clones, with some not included. Of 15,000 to 20,000 clones listed, over 75% are singletons. This sequence was found in a human patient who received an intestinal transplant, so some T cells may come from the graft donor. V gene TRBV2 combines with J gene TRBJ1-2; D is unresolved. Sequenced here: PBMCs, sampled 14 days after transplant. The DNA for the CDR3 is TGTGCCAGCAGTGAAGCGCTTGGGTTCCCGGCAGATGGCTACACCTTC. Amino acids: CASSEALGFPADGYTF. Together with reference TRBV2 and TRBJ1-2, the CDR3 gives the full variable domain: EPEVTQTPSHQVTQMGQEVILRCVPISNHLYFYWYRQILGQKVEFLVSFYNNEISEKSEIFDDQFSVERPDGSNFTLKIRSTKLEDSAMYFCASSEALGFPADGYTFGSGTRLTVV.